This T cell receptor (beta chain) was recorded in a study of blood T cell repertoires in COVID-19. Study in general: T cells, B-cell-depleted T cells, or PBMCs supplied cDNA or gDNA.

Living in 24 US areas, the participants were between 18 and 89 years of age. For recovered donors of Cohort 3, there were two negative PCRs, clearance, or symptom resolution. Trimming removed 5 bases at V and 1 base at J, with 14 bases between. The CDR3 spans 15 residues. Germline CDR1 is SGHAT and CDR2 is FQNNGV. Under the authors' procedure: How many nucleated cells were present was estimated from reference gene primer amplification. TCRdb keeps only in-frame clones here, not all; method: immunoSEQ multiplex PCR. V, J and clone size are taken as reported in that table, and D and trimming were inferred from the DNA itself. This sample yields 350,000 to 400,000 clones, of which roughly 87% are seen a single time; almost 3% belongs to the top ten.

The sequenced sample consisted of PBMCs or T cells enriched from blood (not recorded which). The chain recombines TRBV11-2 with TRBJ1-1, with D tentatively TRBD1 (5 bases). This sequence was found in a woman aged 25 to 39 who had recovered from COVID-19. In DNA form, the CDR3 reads TGTGCCAGCAGCGCCTGGACCGGGGGGAACACTGAAGCTTTCTTT. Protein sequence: CASSAWTGGNTEAFF. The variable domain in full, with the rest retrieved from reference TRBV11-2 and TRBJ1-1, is EAGVAQSPRYKIIEKRQSVAFWCNPISGHATLYWYQQILGQGPKLLIQFQNNGVVDDSQLPKDRFSAERLKGVDSTLKIQPAKLEDSAVYLCASSAWTGGNTEAFFGQGTRLTVV.